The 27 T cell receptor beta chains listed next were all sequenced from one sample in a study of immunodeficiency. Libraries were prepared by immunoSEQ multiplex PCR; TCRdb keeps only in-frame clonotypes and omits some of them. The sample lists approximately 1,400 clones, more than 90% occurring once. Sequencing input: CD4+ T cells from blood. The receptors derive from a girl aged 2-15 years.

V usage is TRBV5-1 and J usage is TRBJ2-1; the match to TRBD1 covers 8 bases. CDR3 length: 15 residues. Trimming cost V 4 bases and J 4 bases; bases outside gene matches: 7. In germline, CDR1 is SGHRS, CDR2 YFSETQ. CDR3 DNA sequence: TGCGCCAGCAGCGGACAGGGACCGGGGTACAATGAGCAGTTCTTC. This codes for CASSGQGPGYNEQFF.

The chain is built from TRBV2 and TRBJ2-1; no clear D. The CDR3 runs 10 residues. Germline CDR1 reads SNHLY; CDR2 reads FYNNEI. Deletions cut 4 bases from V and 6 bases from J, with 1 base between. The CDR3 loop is CASSVNEQFF. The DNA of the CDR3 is TGTGCCAGCAGTGTCAATGAGCAGTTCTTC.

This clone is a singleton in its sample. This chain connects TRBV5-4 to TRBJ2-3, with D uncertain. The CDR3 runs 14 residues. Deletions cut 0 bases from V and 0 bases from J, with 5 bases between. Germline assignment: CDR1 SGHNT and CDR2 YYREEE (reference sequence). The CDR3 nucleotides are TGTGCCAGCAGCTTGGAGCCCAGCACAGATACGCAGTATTTT. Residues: CASSLEPSTDTQYF.

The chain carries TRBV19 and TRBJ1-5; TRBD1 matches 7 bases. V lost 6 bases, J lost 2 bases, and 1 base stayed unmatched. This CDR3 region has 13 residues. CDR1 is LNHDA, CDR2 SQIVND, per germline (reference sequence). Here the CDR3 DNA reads TGTGCCAGTAGCGGGACAGGCAATCAGCCCCAGCATTTT. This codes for CASSGTGNQPQHF.

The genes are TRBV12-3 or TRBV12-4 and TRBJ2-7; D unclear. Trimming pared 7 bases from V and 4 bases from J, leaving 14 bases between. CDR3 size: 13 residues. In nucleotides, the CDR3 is TGTGCCAGCACCCCGGCCGTGGGGTACGAGCAGTACTTC. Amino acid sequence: CASTPAVGYEQYF.

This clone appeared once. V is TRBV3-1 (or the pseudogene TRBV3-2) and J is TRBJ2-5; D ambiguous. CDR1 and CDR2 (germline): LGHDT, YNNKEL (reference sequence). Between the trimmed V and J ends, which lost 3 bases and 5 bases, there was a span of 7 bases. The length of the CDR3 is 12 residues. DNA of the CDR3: TGTGCCAGCAGCCACCCTGAGGAGACCCAGTACTTC. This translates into CASSHPEETQYF.

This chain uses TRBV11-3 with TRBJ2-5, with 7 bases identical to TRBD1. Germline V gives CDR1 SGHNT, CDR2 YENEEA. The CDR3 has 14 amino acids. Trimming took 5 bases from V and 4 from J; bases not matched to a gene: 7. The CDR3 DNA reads TGTGCCAGCAGCCCTGGGGGACAGATAGAGACCCAGTACTTC. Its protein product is CASSPGGQIETQYF.

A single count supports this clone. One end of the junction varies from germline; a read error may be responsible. The DNA of the CDR3 is TGTGCCATCAAGAGACTAGCGGGAGACGGGTCCCAAGAGGCCCAGTACTTC. Amino acid sequence: CAIKRLAGDGSQEAQYF. The chain recombines TRBV27 with TRBJ2-5, with 12 bases fitting TRBD2. Per the germline V gene, CDR1 is MNHEY and CDR2 is SMNVEV (reference sequence). CDR3 length: 17 amino acids.

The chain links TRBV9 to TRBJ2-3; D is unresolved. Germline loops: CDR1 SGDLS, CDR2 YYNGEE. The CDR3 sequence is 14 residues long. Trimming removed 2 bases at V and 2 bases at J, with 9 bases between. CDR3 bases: TGTGCCAGCAGCGTTCTCCTGAACACAGATACGCAGTATTTT. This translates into CASSVLLNTDTQYF.

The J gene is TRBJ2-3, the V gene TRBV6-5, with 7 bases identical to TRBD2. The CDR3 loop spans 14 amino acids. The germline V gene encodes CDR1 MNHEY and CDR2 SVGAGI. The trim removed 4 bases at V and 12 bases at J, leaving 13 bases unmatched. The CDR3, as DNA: TGTGCCAGCAGTTGGGGGGGAGCCTTAAGCGATCAGTATTTT. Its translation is CASSWGGALSDQYF.

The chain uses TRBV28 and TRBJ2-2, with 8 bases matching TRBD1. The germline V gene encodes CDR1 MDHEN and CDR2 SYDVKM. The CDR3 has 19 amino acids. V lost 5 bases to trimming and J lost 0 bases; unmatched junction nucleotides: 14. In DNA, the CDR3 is TGTGCCAGCAGTCATGGGACAGGCCATTTTTTCGCGAACACCGGGGAGCTGTTTTTT. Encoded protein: CASSHGTGHFFANTGELFF.

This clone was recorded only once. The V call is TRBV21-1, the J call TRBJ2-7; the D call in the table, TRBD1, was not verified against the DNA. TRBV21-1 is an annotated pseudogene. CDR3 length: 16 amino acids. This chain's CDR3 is CASSLTTGTGGSEQYF. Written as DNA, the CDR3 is TGTGCCAGCAGCTTAACAACCGGGACAGGGGGCAGCGAGCAGTACTTC.

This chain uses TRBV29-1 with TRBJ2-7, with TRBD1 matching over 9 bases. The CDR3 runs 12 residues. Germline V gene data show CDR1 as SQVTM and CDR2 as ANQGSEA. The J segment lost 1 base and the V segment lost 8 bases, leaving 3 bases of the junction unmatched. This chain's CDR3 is CSPGQGSYEQYF. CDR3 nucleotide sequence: TGCAGCCCCGGACAGGGGTCCTACGAGCAGTACTTC.

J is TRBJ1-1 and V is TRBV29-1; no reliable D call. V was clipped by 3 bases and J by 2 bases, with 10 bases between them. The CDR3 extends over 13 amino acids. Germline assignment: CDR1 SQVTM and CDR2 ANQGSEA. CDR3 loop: CSVERKGNTEAFF. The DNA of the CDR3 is TGCAGCGTTGAGCGTAAAGGAAACACTGAAGCTTTCTTT.

CDR3 in DNA: TGCAGTGCTAGTGACTTCGAGCAGTACTTC. It encodes CSASDFEQYF. This chain joins TRBV20-1 and TRBJ2-7; no clear D gene. V was cut by 3 bases and J by 6 bases, with 6 bases left in between. CDR1 is DFQATT, CDR2 SNEGSKA, per germline (reference sequence). The CDR3 runs to 10 residues.

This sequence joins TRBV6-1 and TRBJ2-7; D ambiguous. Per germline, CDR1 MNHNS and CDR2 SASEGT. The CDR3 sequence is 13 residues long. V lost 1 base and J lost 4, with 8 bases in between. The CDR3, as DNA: TGTGCCAGCAGTGAAGAAATAGGTTACGAGCAGTACTTC. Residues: CASSEEIGYEQYF.

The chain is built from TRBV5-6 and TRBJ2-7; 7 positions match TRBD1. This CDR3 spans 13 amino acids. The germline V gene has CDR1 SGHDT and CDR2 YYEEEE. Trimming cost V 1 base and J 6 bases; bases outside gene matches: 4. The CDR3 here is CASSLRGGSEQYF. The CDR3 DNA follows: TGTGCCAGCAGCTTGCGAGGGGGCAGCGAGCAGTACTTC.

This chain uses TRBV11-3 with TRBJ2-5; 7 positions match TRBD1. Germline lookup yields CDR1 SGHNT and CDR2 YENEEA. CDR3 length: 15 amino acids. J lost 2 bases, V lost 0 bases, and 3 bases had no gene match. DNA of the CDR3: TGTGCCAGCAGCTTAGATTGGGGACAGCAAGAGACCCAGTACTTC. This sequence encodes CASSLDWGQQETQYF.

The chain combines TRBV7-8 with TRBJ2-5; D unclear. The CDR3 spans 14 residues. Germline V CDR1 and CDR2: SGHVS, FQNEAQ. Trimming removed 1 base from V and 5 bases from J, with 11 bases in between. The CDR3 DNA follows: TGTGCCAGCAGCTTAGTGGCCTACACGGAGACCCAGTACTTC. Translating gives CASSLVAYTETQYF.

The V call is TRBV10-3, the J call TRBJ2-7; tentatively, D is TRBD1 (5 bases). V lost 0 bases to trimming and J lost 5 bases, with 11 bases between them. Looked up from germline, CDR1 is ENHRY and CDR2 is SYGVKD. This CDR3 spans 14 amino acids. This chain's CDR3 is CAISESQVTDEQYF. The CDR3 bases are TGTGCCATCAGTGAGTCACAGGTAACTGACGAGCAGTACTTC.

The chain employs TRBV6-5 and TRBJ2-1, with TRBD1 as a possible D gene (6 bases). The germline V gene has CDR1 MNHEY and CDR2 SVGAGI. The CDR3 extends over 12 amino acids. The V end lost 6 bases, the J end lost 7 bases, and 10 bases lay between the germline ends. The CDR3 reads CASSLQGNEQFF. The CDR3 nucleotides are TGTGCCAGCAGCCTACAGGGAAATGAGCAGTTCTTC.

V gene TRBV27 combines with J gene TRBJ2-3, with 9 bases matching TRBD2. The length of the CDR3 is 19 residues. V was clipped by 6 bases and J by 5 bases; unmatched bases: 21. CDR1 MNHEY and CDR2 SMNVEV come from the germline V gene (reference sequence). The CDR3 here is CASRNEAGGGSGAIDTQYF. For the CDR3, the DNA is TGTGCCAGCAGAAACGAGGCGGGAGGGGGCTCTGGGGCGATAGATACGCAGTATTTT.

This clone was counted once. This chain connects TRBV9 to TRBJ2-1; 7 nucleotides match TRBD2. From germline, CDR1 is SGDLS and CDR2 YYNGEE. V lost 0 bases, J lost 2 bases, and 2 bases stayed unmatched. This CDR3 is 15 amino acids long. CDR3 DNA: TGTGCCAGCAGCGTAGCGGGAGGAACCTACAATGAGCAGTTCTTC. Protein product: CASSVAGGTYNEQFF.

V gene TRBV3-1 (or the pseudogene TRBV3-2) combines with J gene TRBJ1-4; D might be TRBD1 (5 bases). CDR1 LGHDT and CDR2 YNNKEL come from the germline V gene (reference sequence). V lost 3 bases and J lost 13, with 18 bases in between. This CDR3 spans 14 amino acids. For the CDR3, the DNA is TGTGCCAGCAGCCAGGGGCATCGACGGGGTGGACTGTTTTTT. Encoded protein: CASSQGHRRGGLFF.

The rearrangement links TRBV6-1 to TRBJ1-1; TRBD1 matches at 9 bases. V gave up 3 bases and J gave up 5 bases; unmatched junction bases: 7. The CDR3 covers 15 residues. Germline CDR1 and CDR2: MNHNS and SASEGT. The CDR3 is CASSEVDRGRTEAFF. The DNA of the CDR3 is TGTGCCAGCAGTGAGGTGGACAGGGGTCGGACTGAAGCTTTCTTT.

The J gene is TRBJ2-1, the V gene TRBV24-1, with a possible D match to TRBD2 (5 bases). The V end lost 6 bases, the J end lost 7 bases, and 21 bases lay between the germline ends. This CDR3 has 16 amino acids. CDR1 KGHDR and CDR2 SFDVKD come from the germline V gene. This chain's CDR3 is CATSRGTGISINEQFF. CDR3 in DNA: TGTGCCACCAGTCGGGGAACCGGAATCTCTATTAATGAGCAGTTCTTC.

CDR3 residues: CASSLFGWTGSTNTEAFF. The CDR3 DNA reads as TGTGCCAGCAGCTTGTTCGGTTGGACAGGGAGTACAAACACTGAAGCTTTCTTT. The V gene is TRBV5-8, the J gene TRBJ1-1, with 8 nucleotides matching TRBD1. The CDR3 loop spans 18 amino acids. V was pared by 1 base and J by 2 bases, with 13 bases of the junction left unmatched. In germline, CDR1 is SGHTS, CDR2 YDEGEE.